This passage covers 14 T cell receptor beta chains from one sample sequenced in a study of blood T cell repertoires in COVID-19. This table comes from immunoSEQ multiplex PCR, and its TCRdb copy is limited to in-frame clones, with some not included. The sample holds tens of thousands of clones, about 89% seen once. Material: peripheral blood. The receptor source for this set is a man aged 45-65 years with active or convalescent COVID-19.

The chain links TRBV6-1 to TRBJ2-1, with 12 bases identical to TRBD2. Germline values: CDR1 MNHNS, CDR2 SASEGT. This CDR3 is built from 15 residues. V dropped 5 bases and J dropped 6; count of bases not matched to a gene: 5. In nucleotides, the CDR3 is TGTGCCAGCAGTCTGACTAGCGGGGGATCCAATGAGCAGTTCTTC. Translating it yields CASSLTSGGSNEQFF.

This clone has a single count. V is TRBV20-1 and J is TRBJ1-1; a weak D match, TRBD1 (5 bases). CDR1 and CDR2 (germline): DFQATT, SNEGSKA (reference sequence). The CDR3 totals 14 residues. Trimming cost V 3 bases and J 1 base, with 12 bases left between them. CDR3 sequence: CSASRGTANTEAFF. CDR3 DNA: TGCAGTGCTAGTCGCGGGACGGCGAACACTGAAGCTTTCTTT.

This sequence joins TRBV30 and TRBJ2-2; TRBD1 matches 9 bases. The CDR3 has 14 residues. V was pared by 3 bases and J by 1 base, with 0 bases of the junction left unmatched. Per the germline V gene, CDR1 is GTSNPN and CDR2 is SVGIG (reference sequence). CDR3 DNA: TGTGCCTGGAGGGGACAGGGGAACACCGGGGAGCTGTTTTTT. This gives the protein CAWRGQGNTGELFF.

The rearrangement links TRBV19 to TRBJ1-6; no reliable D call. The V end was cut by 5 bases, the J end by 7 bases, with 15 bases between. Germline V gene lookup returns CDR1 LNHDA and CDR2 SQIVND (reference sequence). The CDR3 totals 15 residues. CDR3 loop: CASSPPGGSNSPLHF. The CDR3 DNA reads as TGTGCCAGTAGTCCACCGGGAGGGAGCAATTCACCCCTCCACTTT.

The chain is built from TRBV2 and TRBJ1-6; D gene unclear. CDR1 and CDR2 from the germline V gene are SNHLY and FYNNEI. Trimming removed 5 bases at V and 11 bases at J, with 13 bases between. The CDR3 runs 13 residues. The CDR3 region is CASSITRGAPLHF. CDR3 in DNA: TGTGCCAGCAGTATTACCCGGGGAGCACCCCTCCACTTT.

The rearrangement links TRBV19 to TRBJ2-7, with D possibly TRBD1 on 6 matching bases. CDR1 is LNHDA, CDR2 SQIVND, per germline (reference sequence). The CDR3 covers 14 residues. With 0 bases removed from V and 4 bases from J, the gap between germline ends came to 10 bases. The DNA of the CDR3 is TGTGCCAGTAGTATAGAAGACAGGTATTACGAGCAGTACTTC. Protein product: CASSIEDRYYEQYF.

The chain links TRBV30 to TRBJ1-5; 8 nucleotides match TRBD1. The germline V gene encodes CDR1 GTSNPN and CDR2 SVGIG (reference sequence). This CDR3 has 12 amino acids. V shed 4 bases and J 9 bases; nucleotides not matched to a gene: 5. The CDR3 protein is CAWNRGTWPQHF. CDR3 nucleotides: TGTGCCTGGAACAGGGGGACGTGGCCCCAGCATTTT. The full variable domain, in which reference TRBV30 and TRBJ1-5 provide the parts outside the CDR3, is SQTIHQWPATLVQPVGSPLSLECTVEGTSNPNLYWYRQAAGRGLQLLFYSVGIGQISSEVPQNLSASRPQDRQFILSSKKLLLSDSGFYLCAWNRGTWPQHFGDGTRLSIL.

This chain uses TRBV2 with TRBJ1-5, with D tentatively TRBD1 (6 bases). Germline V CDR1 and CDR2: SNHLY, FYNNEI. CDR3 length: 15 residues. The V end lost 10 bases, the J end lost 0 bases, and 16 bases lay between the germline ends. CDR3 amino acids: CATQRGRGSNQPQHF. The CDR3 nucleotides are TGTGCCACCCAGAGGGGGAGGGGTAGCAATCAGCCCCAGCATTTT. Drawing the rest from reference TRBV2 and TRBJ1-5, the complete variable domain is EPEVTQTPSHQVTQMGQEVILRCVPISNHLYFYWYRQILGQKVEFLVSFYNNEISEKSEIFDDQFSVERPDGSNFTLKIRSTKLEDSAMYFCATQRGRGSNQPQHFGDGTRLSIL.

This clone has a handful of counts. This chain joins TRBV7-2 and TRBJ1-2, with 9 bases that match TRBD1. Germline loops: CDR1 SGHTA, CDR2 FQGNSA. V gave up 7 bases and J gave up 4 bases; unmatched junction bases: 4. This CDR3 comprises 13 residues. The CDR3 sequence: CASTPDRGYGYTF. CDR3 DNA: TGTGCCAGCACCCCGGACAGGGGCTATGGCTACACCTTC.

The CDR3 bases are TGTGCCAGCAGCTTAGCCCCGTCGGGTGGTTTCCGAGAGACCCAGTACTTC. Amino acids: CASSLAPSGGFRETQYF. The chain is built from TRBV7-9 and TRBJ2-5; D remains ambiguous. CDR1 and CDR2 (germline): SEHNR, FQNEAQ (reference sequence). The CDR3 is made up of 17 amino acids. V was pared by 0 bases and J by 4 bases, with 18 bases between.

This clone was observed a few times. The chain is built from TRBV14 and TRBJ1-5, with TRBD1 identical over 7 bases. Unmatched junction bases numbered 23, after V lost 4 bases and J lost 5 bases. Germline V gives CDR1 SGHDN, CDR2 FVKESK. This CDR3 comprises 20 residues. CDR3 nucleotides: TGTGCCAGCAGCCGAACAGGGGCTTCGCTCCCCACCCTATTCTATCAGCCCCAGCATTTT. It yields the protein CASSRTGASLPTLFYQPQHF.

V usage is TRBV7-8 and J usage is TRBJ1-2, with D tentatively TRBD1 (6 bases). Deletions cut 6 bases from V and 0 bases from J, with 11 bases between. This CDR3 has 14 amino acids. Germline V gene sequence: CDR1 SGHVS, CDR2 FQNEAQ. CDR3 region: CASRQDSPNYGYTF. The CDR3 region has the DNA TGTGCCAGCAGGCAGGACAGTCCTAACTATGGCTACACCTTC.

V is TRBV11-2 and J is TRBJ2-3; a possible D gene is TRBD2 (5 bases). Germline-derived CDR1 and CDR2 are SGHAT and FQNNGV. CDR3 length: 12 amino acids. V lost 2 bases and J 13 bases, leaving 13 bases between the germline ends. The CDR3 here is CASSLTREEEYF. DNA of the CDR3: TGTGCCAGCAGCTTAACTCGAGAGGAGGAGTATTTT.

The V gene is TRBV28, the J gene TRBJ1-5, with 8 positions matching TRBD1. Losses at the gene ends were 6 bases for V and 1 base for J; bases not matched to a gene: 5. This CDR3 is 15 amino acids long. The germline CDR1 and CDR2 sequences are MDHEN and SYDVKM. CDR3 DNA: TGTGCCAGCAGAAGGACAGGGCTGAGCAATCAGCCCCAGCATTTT. It encodes CASRRTGLSNQPQHF.